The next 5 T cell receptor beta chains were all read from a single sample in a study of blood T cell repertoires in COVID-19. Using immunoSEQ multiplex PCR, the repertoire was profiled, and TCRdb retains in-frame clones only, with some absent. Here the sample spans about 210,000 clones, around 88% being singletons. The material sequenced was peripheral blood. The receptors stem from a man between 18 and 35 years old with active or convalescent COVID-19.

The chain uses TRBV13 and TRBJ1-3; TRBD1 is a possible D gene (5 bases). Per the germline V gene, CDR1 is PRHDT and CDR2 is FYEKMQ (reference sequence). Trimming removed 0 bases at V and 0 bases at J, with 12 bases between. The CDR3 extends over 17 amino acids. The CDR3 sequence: CASSLGRQGISGNTIYF. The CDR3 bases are TGTGCCAGCAGCTTAGGCCGGCAGGGTATCTCTGGAAACACCATATATTTT.

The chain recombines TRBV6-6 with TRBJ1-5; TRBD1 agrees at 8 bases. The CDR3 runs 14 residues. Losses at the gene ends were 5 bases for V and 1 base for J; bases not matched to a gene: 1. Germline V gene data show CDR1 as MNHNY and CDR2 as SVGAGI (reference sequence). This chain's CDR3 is CASSRQGSNQPQHF. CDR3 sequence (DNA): TGTGCCAGCAGTCGACAGGGGAGCAATCAGCCCCAGCATTTT.

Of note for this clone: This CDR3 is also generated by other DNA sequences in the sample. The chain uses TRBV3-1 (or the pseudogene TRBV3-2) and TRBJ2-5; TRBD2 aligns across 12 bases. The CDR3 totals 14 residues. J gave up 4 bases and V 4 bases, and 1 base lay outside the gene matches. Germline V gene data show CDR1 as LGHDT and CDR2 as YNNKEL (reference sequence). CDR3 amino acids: CASSPLAGGETQYF. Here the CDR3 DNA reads TGTGCCAGCAGCCCACTAGCGGGAGGAGAGACCCAGTACTTC.

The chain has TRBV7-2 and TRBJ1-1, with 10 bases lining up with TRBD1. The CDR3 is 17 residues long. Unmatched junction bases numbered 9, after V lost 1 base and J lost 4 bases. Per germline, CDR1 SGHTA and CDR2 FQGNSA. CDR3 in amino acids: CASSLGGQGTIATEAFF. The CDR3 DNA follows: TGTGCCAGCAGCTTAGGGGGACAGGGGACGATCGCCACTGAAGCTTTCTTT.

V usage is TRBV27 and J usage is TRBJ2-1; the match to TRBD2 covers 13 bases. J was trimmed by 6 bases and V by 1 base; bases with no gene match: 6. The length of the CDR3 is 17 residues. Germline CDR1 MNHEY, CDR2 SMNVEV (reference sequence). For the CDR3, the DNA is TGTGCCAGCAGTTTATATGCCGGGACTAGCGGGGTCAATGAGCAGTTCTTC. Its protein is CASSLYAGTSGVNEQFF.